Presented here are 31 T cell receptor beta chains from one specimen sequenced in a study of T cells in Graves' hyperthyroidism and ophthalmopathy. Amplified TCR beta CDR3 regions derived from RNA transcripts. A first-round RT-PCR of the TCR CDR3 used the HTBI primer set. Using its own MiXCR run on the multiplex PCR reads, TCRdb lists one record per CDR3 protein. The table has around 580,000 distinct CDR3 sequences, over 15% seen once. Input material: blood. The receptors were gathered from a woman in her late teens or twenties with Graves' hyperthyroidism.

The chain employs TRBV5-1 and TRBJ2-4; D is possibly TRBD2 (6 bases). Deletions cut 3 bases from V and 0 bases from J, with 19 bases between. CDR1 is SGHRS and CDR2 is YFSETQ in the germline V gene. The CDR3 spans 18 residues. The CDR3 here is CASSWRGTTYLAKNIQYF. The DNA for the CDR3 is TGCGCCAGCAGCTGGAGGGGAACTACTTACCTAGCCAAAAACATTCAGTACTTC.

This clonotype was recorded at least ten times. The gene calls are TRBV29-1 and TRBJ2-7; D is unresolved. The germline gives CDR1 SQVTM, CDR2 ANQGSEA. V was trimmed by 4 bases and J by 0 bases, leaving 7 bases between them. This CDR3 is 12 amino acids long. CDR3 amino acids: CSVATVSYEQYF. CDR3 nucleotides: TGCAGCGTTGCTACAGTCTCCTACGAGCAGTACTTC.

The table lists this clonotype with many counts. The rearrangement uses TRBV15 and TRBJ1-1, with D hard to call. V was cut by 3 bases and J by 0 bases, with 11 bases left in between. CDR1 is LNHNV and CDR2 is YYDKDF in the germline V gene (reference sequence). CDR3 length: 15 amino acids. Written as DNA, the CDR3 is TGTGCCACCAGCAGTCACGGGCTTATGAACACTGAAGCTTTCTTT. This encodes CATSSHGLMNTEAFF.

This clonotype was counted many times. The genes are TRBV27 and TRBJ2-1; no clear D gene. V was shortened by 1 base and J by 0 bases, with 7 bases between the two germline ends. The CDR3 is made up of 15 amino acids. Germline CDR1 is MNHEY and CDR2 is SMNVEV (reference sequence). The CDR3 DNA sequence: TGTGCCAGCAGTTTATTCCCTCTCTCCTACAATGAGCAGTTCTTC. This translates into CASSLFPLSYNEQFF.

This clonotype has a handful of counts. The J gene is TRBJ1-1, the V gene TRBV20-1; D is undetermined. V was pared by 1 base and J by 5 bases, with 11 bases between. Per the germline V gene, CDR1 is DFQATT and CDR2 is SNEGSKA (reference sequence). The CDR3 contains 13 residues. The CDR3 sequence is CSARVKGLTEAFF. Here the CDR3 DNA reads TGCAGTGCTAGAGTCAAAGGGTTAACTGAAGCTTTCTTT.

This clonotype was seen ten or more times. This chain links TRBV2 with TRBJ2-3; D is undetermined. The V end lost 2 bases, the J end lost 2 bases, and 11 bases lay between the germline ends. This CDR3 has 15 residues. Germline CDR1 and CDR2: SNHLY and FYNNEI. CDR3 in amino acids: CASSEYLGNTDTQYF. The CDR3 bases are TGTGCCAGCAGTGAATATCTGGGAAACACAGATACGCAGTATTTT. The variable domain in full, with the rest retrieved from reference TRBV2 and TRBJ2-3, is EPEVTQTPSHQVTQMGQEVILRCVPISNHLYFYWYRQILGQKVEFLVSFYNNEISEKSEIFDDQFSVERPDGSNFTLKIRSTKLEDSAMYFCASSEYLGNTDTQYFGPGTRLTVL.

A word on this clonotype: A much bigger clone sits one base away, suggesting this may be a read error. Since the CDR3 does not end with the conserved phenylalanine or tryptophan, this likely comes from a read error. The chain has TRBV28 and TRBJ1-1; D may be TRBD1 (5 bases). V was trimmed by 10 bases and J by 5 bases, leaving 17 bases between them. Germline V gene lookup returns CDR1 MDHEN and CDR2 SYDVKM. This CDR3 has 13 amino acids. In DNA, the CDR3 is TGTGCCACTCTTCTAGGCGGGGCGACTGAAGCTTTCCTT. It is translated as CATLLGGATEAFL.

This clonotype occurred a few times. The chain joins TRBV20-1 to TRBJ2-7; weak D call: TRBD1 (6 bases). This CDR3 comprises 14 residues. CDR1 DFQATT and CDR2 SNEGSKA come from the germline V gene (reference sequence). With 8 bases removed from V and 0 bases from J, the gap between germline ends came to 17 bases. The CDR3 DNA is TGCAGTCTAAACGCCGGGACAAACTCCTACGAGCAGTACTTC. Its translation: CSLNAGTNSYEQYF.

The chain couples TRBV5-4 to TRBJ2-7; possible D gene TRBD1, 6 bases. Trimming removed 2 bases at V and 5 bases at J, with 11 bases between. Germline lookup yields CDR1 SGHNT and CDR2 YYREEE (reference sequence). This CDR3 region has 13 residues. This CDR3 reads CASSFYRVDEQYF. Here the CDR3 DNA reads TGTGCCAGCAGCTTTTACAGGGTCGACGAGCAGTACTTC.

This clonotype occurred many times. The rearrangement joins TRBV20-1 to TRBJ2-7; 9 nucleotides align to TRBD2. This CDR3 region has 15 residues. The V and J ends lost 4 bases and 6 bases, in that order; junction bases with no gene match: 13. Germline CDR1 is DFQATT and CDR2 is SNEGSKA (reference sequence). The CDR3 protein is CSATGRGRAGSEQYF. The CDR3 DNA is TGCAGTGCTACCGGGCGCGGGAGGGCGGGTAGCGAGCAGTACTTC.

A note on this clonotype: This may stem from a read error, because a much larger clone lies one nucleotide away. This chain uses TRBV27 with TRBJ1-2; D gene ambiguous. The germline V gene has CDR1 MNHEY and CDR2 SMNVEV (reference sequence). CDR3 length equals 15 residues. Trimming left V 5 bases short and J 5 bases short, with 18 bases between. Here the CDR3 DNA reads TGTGCCAGCAGTAAATCCGAAAGGGTGGCGTATGGCTACACCTTC. Translated, it gives CASSKSERVAYGYTF.

The V gene is TRBV10-3, the J gene TRBJ2-1, with TRBD2 as a possible D gene (6 bases). The CDR3 is 15 residues long. The V gene's germline CDR1 is ENHRY and CDR2 SYGVKD. V shed 3 bases and J shed 2 bases, with 11 bases lying between them. In nucleotides, the CDR3 is TGTGCCATCAGTGACCACAGGACTACCTACAATGAGCAGTTCTTC. It is translated as CAISDHRTTYNEQFF.

Ten or more counts support this clonotype. The gene calls are TRBV6-1 and TRBJ2-7, with 10 bases aligning to TRBD1. J lost 7 bases, V lost 11 bases, and 14 bases had no gene match. Germline assignment: CDR1 MNHNS and CDR2 SASEGT. The CDR3 is made up of 14 amino acids. The CDR3 loop reads CAVVLDRGTEEQYF. The CDR3 DNA reads TGTGCCGTAGTTTTGGACAGGGGGACGGAGGAGCAGTACTTC.

This clonotype was seen repeatedly, ten times or more. The chain employs TRBV14 and TRBJ2-3; 10 nucleotides line up with TRBD2. V gave up 0 bases and J gave up 0 bases; unmatched junction bases: 9. Germline V CDR1 and CDR2: SGHDN, FVKESK. This CDR3 has 19 residues. The CDR3 spells CASSQDELAGGFSTDTQYF. The CDR3 coding sequence is TGTGCCAGCAGCCAAGACGAGTTAGCGGGGGGTTTCAGCACAGATACGCAGTATTTT.

This chain joins TRBV3-1 and TRBJ2-1, with 12 bases fitting TRBD2. J gave up 15 bases and V 0 bases, and 9 bases lay outside the gene matches. CDR3 length: 15 residues. Germline assignment: CDR1 LGHDT and CDR2 YNNKEL (reference sequence). The CDR3 protein is CASSQEGLAGGLWFF. In DNA form, the CDR3 reads TGTGCCAGCAGCCAAGAAGGGCTAGCGGGGGGGCTTTGGTTCTTC.

This clonotype was seen repeatedly, ten times or more. CDR3: CATSRGNRGTDTQYF. CDR3 sequence (DNA): TGTGCCACCAGCAGAGGGAACAGGGGGACAGATACGCAGTATTTT. The chain joins TRBV15 to TRBJ2-3, with 8 positions matching TRBD1. CDR1 and CDR2 from the germline V gene are LNHNV and YYDKDF (reference sequence). The CDR3 covers 15 residues. V lost 1 base and J lost 3; bases outside the gene matches: 3.

The chain joins TRBV5-4 to TRBJ2-5, with unresolved D. Trimming shortened V by 0 bases and J by 0 bases, and 6 bases separated the two germline ends. Germline lookup yields CDR1 SGHNT and CDR2 YYREEE (reference sequence). The CDR3 extends over 14 amino acids. DNA for the CDR3: TGTGCCAGCAGCTTGGTCCGGGACCAAGAGACCCAGTACTTC. It translates to CASSLVRDQETQYF.

The chain combines TRBV28 with TRBJ2-3; perhaps TRBD1 as D (5 bases). The V and J ends lost 3 bases and 0 bases respectively, with 10 bases between them. This CDR3 has 15 residues. Germline V gene data show CDR1 as MDHEN and CDR2 as SYDVKM. Written as DNA, the CDR3 is TGTGCCAGCAGTTTTGGGGCGGCTAGCACAGATACGCAGTATTTT. This sequence encodes CASSFGAASTDTQYF.

This clonotype has just a few counts. The chain has TRBV7-9 and TRBJ2-3; the match to TRBD2 covers 14 bases. From germline, CDR1 is SEHNR and CDR2 FQNEAQ (reference sequence). The CDR3 loop spans 16 amino acids. J gave up 5 bases and V 6 bases, and 7 bases lay outside the gene matches. CDR3 in amino acids: CASSLGLAGGRDTQYF. The DNA of the CDR3 is TGTGCCAGCAGTCTTGGACTAGCGGGAGGTAGAGATACGCAGTATTTT.

This clonotype was counted at least ten times. This chain connects TRBV2 to TRBJ2-7; maybe TRBD1 (6 bases). V was trimmed by 6 bases and J by 1 base, leaving 13 bases between them. Germline lookup yields CDR1 SNHLY and CDR2 FYNNEI. The CDR3 extends over 14 amino acids. Written as DNA, the CDR3 is TGTGCCAGCAGGGAACAGGGTCCTTCCTACGAGCAGTACTTC. Protein product: CASREQGPSYEQYF.

This clonotype was picked up a small number of times. The chain links TRBV7-9 to TRBJ2-1; 8 positions agree with TRBD1. The CDR3 extends over 17 amino acids. The V segment lost 5 bases and the J segment 9 bases; nucleotides outside the gene matches: 18. CDR1 is SEHNR, CDR2 FQNEAQ, per germline (reference sequence). CDR3 residues: CASSLELLGRGRGEQFF. The CDR3 bases are TGTGCCAGCAGCCTCGAATTGCTGGGCAGGGGGCGCGGTGAGCAGTTCTTC. The full variable domain, rest sourced from reference TRBV7-9 and TRBJ2-1, is DTGVSQNPRHKITKRGQNVTFRCDPISEHNRLYWYRQTLGQGPEFLTYFQNEAQLEKSRLLSDRFSAERPKGSFSTLEIQRTEQGDSAMYLCASSLELLGRGRGEQFFGPGTRLTVL.

This clonotype was recorded a few times. J is TRBJ1-6 and V is TRBV7-3, with TRBD1 as a possible D gene (6 bases). V lost 1 base and J lost 9, with 13 bases in between. There are 15 residues in the CDR3. Germline V CDR1 and CDR2: SGHTA, FQGTGA. In nucleotides, the CDR3 is TGTGCCAGCAGCTTAAATGGGGGCCAGGGTTCACCCCTCCACTTT. This gives the protein CASSLNGGQGSPLHF.

This chain joins TRBV5-1 and TRBJ1-5; perhaps TRBD1 as D (6 bases). Germline-derived CDR1 and CDR2 are SGHRS and YFSETQ. Trimming pared 0 bases from V and 4 bases from J, leaving 11 bases between. The CDR3 has 15 amino acids. DNA for the CDR3: TGCGCCAGCAGCTTGGCAAGGAGGGGGAATCAGCCCCAGCATTTT. Its translation: CASSLARRGNQPQHF. Full variable domain (remainder filled in from reference TRBV5-1 and TRBJ1-5): KAGVTQTPRYLIKTRGQQVTLSCSPISGHRSVSWYQQTPGQGLQFLFEYFSETQRNKGNFPGRFSGRQFSNSRSEMNVSTLELGDSALYLCASSLARRGNQPQHFGDGTRLSIL.

Of note for this clonotype: This could be a read error, since a much larger clone is one nucleotide away. V gene TRBV13 combines with J gene TRBJ2-5; tentatively, D is TRBD1 or TRBD2 (5 bases each). This CDR3 spans 14 amino acids. Germline CDR1 is PRHDT and CDR2 is FYEKMQ (reference sequence). The CDR3 region is CTSSLGGGKETQYF. Written as DNA, the CDR3 is TGTACCAGCAGCTTAGGTGGGGGTAAAGAGACCCAGTACTTC. Full variable domain (remainder filled in from reference TRBV13 and TRBJ2-5): AAGVIQSPRHLIKEKRETATLKCYPIPRHDTVYWYQQGPGQDPQFLISFYEKMQSDKGSIPDRFSAQQFSDYHSELNMSSLELGDSALYFCTSSLGGGKETQYFGPGTRLLVL.

Details on this clonotype: This sequence may be a read error, since a much larger clone differs from it by one base. J is TRBJ2-1 and V is TRBV28, with 10 bases that match TRBD2. This CDR3 region has 14 residues. The germline CDR1 and CDR2 sequences are MDHEN and SYDVKM. Written as DNA, the CDR3 is TGTGCCAGCCTTGGGGCTAGCGGGAGTAATGAGCGGTTCTTC. It is translated as CASLGASGSNERFF.

This clonotype was counted ten times or more. V usage is TRBV7-2 and J usage is TRBJ2-7; 9 positions agree with TRBD2. The CDR3 sequence is 14 residues long. CDR1 is SGHTA, CDR2 FQGNSA, per germline. J lost 2 bases, V lost 5 bases, and 4 bases had no gene match. DNA of the CDR3: TGTGCCAGCAGCGCCGTAGCGGGGGCCTACGAGCAGTACTTC. Translated, it gives CASSAVAGAYEQYF. Drawing the rest from reference TRBV7-2 and TRBJ2-7, the complete variable domain is GAGVSQSPSNKVTEKGKDVELRCDPISGHTALYWYRQSLGQGLEFLIYFQGNSAPDKSGLPSDRFSAERTGGSVSTLTIQRTQQEDSAVYLCASSAVAGAYEQYFGPGTRLTVT.

Ten or more counts support this clonotype. This sequence joins TRBV28 and TRBJ2-2; 7 nucleotides agree with TRBD1. CDR3 size: 16 residues. The J segment lost 0 bases and the V segment lost 2 bases, leaving 3 bases of the junction unmatched. Per the germline V gene, CDR1 is MDHEN and CDR2 is SYDVKM. The DNA for the CDR3 is TGTGCCAGCAGTTTAGGGACAGCGGCGAACACCGGGGAGCTGTTTTTT. Encoded protein: CASSLGTAANTGELFF.

There are a few counts of this clonotype. The chain recombines TRBV6-5 with TRBJ1-2; D unresolved. This CDR3 spans 13 amino acids. V lost 2 bases and J 4 bases, leaving 8 bases between the germline ends. Germline V CDR1 and CDR2: MNHEY, SVGAGI. The CDR3 here is CASSYGRGYGYTF. The CDR3 nucleotides are TGTGCCAGCAGTTACGGGCGAGGCTATGGCTACACCTTC.

This clonotype was recorded a few times. The chain uses TRBV7-2 and TRBJ2-5, with unresolved D. The CDR3 is 11 residues long. V was clipped by 5 bases and J by 5 bases, with 6 bases between them. The germline CDR1 and CDR2 sequences are SGHTA and FQGNSA. The CDR3 reads CASSDLETQYF. The CDR3 region has the DNA TGTGCCAGCAGCGACCTGGAGACCCAGTACTTC.

Note on this clonotype: This may come from a read error, since a much larger clone is one base off. The chain is built from TRBV12-3 or TRBV12-4 and TRBJ1-2; possibly TRBD1 for D (6 bases). The CDR3 is made up of 15 amino acids. CDR3 nucleotide sequence: TGTGCCAACAGTTTAGAAGGGGGTGGGAACTATGGCTACACCTTC. Amino acid sequence: CANSLEGGGNYGYTF.

This clonotype was counted many times. The V gene is TRBV20-1, the J gene TRBJ2-7; TRBD2 agrees at 12 bases. This CDR3 is 14 amino acids long. CDR1 is DFQATT, CDR2 SNEGSKA, per germline (reference sequence). V shed 3 bases, J shed 6 bases, and the junction held 6 bases outside the gene matches. The CDR3 sequence: CSASRLAGASEQYF. The CDR3 DNA sequence: TGCAGTGCTAGCCGACTAGCGGGAGCGAGCGAGCAGTACTTC.